This TCR beta chain is drawn from a study of beta chain features in type 1 diabetes. Study context: Sorted cell examination encompassed 100,000,000 or so cells across all samples.

Trimming removed 5 bases from V and 2 bases from J; junction bases left unmatched: 5. Germline V gives CDR1 MNHEY, CDR2 SMNVEV (reference sequence). This CDR3 is built from 16 residues. In regard to this clone: Its antigen is still unknown.

Broader study findings: Whatever favoring of shorter templates PCR might show would apply equally to patients and controls. Naive, central memory and regulatory TCRB repertoires appeared more similar among patients than healthy donors.

The single heparinised draw taken from each donor contained about 110 mL of blood on average. Sequenced material consisted of expressed TCRB transcripts (all of the isolated RNA was reverse transcribed). Profiling relied on immunoSEQ multiplex PCR, and the TCRdb table lists in-frame clones only, not all of them. This repertoire shows 40,000 or so clones, roughly 56% found once; its top ten account for 2% to 2.5%. The clonotype was recovered from a woman between 18 and 30 years old in good health. Source material: Tregs from blood. V gene TRBV27 combines with J gene TRBJ2-1; 11 nucleotides agree with TRBD2. The CDR3 nucleotides read TGTGCCAGCAGTACTATAGCGGGAGGGGCCTACAATGAGCAGTTCTTC. Protein: CASSTIAGGAYNEQFF.